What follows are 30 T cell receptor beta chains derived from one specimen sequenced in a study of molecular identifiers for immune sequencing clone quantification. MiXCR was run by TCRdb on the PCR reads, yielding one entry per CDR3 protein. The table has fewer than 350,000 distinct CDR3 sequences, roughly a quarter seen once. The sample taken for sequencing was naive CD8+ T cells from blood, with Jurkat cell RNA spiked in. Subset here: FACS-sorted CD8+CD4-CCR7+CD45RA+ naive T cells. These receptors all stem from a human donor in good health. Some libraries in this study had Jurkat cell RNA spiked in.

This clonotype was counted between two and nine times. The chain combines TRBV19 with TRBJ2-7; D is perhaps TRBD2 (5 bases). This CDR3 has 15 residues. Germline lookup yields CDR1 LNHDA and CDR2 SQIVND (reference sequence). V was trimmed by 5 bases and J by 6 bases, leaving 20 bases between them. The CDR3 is CASSLSANTRSEQYF. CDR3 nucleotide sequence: TGTGCCAGTAGTCTCTCGGCCAACACTAGGTCCGAGCAGTACTTC.

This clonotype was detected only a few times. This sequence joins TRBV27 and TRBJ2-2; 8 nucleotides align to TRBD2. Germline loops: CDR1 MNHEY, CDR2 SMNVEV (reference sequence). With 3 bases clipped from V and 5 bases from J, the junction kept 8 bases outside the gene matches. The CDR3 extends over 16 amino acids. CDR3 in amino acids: CASSFGAGVRTGELFF. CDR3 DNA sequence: TGTGCCAGCAGTTTCGGAGCGGGAGTAAGGACCGGGGAGCTGTTTTTT.

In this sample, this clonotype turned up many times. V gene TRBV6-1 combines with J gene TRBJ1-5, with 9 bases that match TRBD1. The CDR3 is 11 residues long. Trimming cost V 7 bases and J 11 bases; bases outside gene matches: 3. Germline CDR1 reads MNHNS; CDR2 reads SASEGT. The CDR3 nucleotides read TGTGCCAGCATGGGGACAGGGTCCCAGCATTTT. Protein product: CASMGTGSQHF.

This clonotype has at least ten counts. The CDR3, as DNA: TGTGCCACCTGTCTGGCCTACAATGAGCAGTTCTTC. Amino acid sequence: CATCLAYNEQFF. This sequence joins TRBV28 and TRBJ2-1; D remains ambiguous. Germline CDR1 MDHEN, CDR2 SYDVKM. The CDR3 extends over 12 amino acids. Trimming stripped 10 bases from V and 2 bases from J, with 9 bases between. Together with reference TRBV28 and TRBJ2-1, the CDR3 gives the full variable domain: DVKVTQSSRYLVKRTGEKVFLECVQDMDHENMFWYRQDPGLGLRLIYFSYDVKMKEKGDIPEGYSVSREKKERFSLILESASTNQTSMYLCATCLAYNEQFFGPGTRLTVL.

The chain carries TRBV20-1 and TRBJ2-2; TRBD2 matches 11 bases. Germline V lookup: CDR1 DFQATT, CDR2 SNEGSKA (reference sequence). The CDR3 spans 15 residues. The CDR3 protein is CIATIAGGYTGELFF. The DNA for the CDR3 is TGCATTGCAACTATAGCGGGAGGGTACACCGGGGAGCTGTTTTTT.

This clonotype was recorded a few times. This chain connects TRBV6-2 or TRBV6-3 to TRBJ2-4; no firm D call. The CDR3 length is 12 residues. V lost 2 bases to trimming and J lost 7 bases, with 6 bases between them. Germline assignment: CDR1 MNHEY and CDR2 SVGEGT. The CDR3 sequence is CASSYGRNIQYF. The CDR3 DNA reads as TGTGCCAGCAGTTACGGCAGGAACATTCAGTACTTC.

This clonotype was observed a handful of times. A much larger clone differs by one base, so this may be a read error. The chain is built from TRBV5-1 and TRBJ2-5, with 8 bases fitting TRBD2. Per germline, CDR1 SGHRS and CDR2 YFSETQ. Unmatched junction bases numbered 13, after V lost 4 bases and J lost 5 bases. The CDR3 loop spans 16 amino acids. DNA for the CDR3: TGCGCCAGCAGCGCGGACCAGCGGGAGCCCCATGAGACCCAGTACTTC. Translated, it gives CASSADQREPHETQYF.

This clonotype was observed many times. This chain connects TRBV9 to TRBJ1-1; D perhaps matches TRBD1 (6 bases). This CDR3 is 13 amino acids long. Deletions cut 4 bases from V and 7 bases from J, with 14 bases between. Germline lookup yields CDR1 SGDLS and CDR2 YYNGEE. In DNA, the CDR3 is TGTGCCAGCAGCCCCCCAGGACAGTATGAAGCTTTCTTT. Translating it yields CASSPPGQYEAFF.

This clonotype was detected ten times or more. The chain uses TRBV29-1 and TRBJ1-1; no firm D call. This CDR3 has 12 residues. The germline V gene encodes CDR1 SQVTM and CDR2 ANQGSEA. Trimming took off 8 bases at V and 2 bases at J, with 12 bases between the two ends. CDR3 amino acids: CSFIEENTEAFF. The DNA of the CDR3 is TGCAGCTTCATCGAAGAAAACACTGAAGCTTTCTTT.

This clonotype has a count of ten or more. The DNA for the CDR3 is TGTGCCAGCAGACTCTCCACGGGGAGTCACAATCAGCCCCAGCATTTT. Translating it yields CASRLSTGSHNQPQHF. The chain carries TRBV27 and TRBJ1-5; D gene ambiguous. The CDR3 runs 16 residues. Germline V gene data show CDR1 as MNHEY and CDR2 as SMNVEV (reference sequence). V lost 6 bases to trimming and J lost 3 bases, with 18 bases between them.

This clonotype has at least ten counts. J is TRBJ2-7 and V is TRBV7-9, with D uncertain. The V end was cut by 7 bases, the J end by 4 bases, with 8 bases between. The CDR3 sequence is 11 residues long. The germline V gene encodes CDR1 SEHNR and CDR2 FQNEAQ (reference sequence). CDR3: CASTSGYEQYF. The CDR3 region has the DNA TGTGCCAGCACTAGTGGGTACGAGCAGTACTTC. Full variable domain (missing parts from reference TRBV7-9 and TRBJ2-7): DTGVSQNPRHKITKRGQNVTFRCDPISEHNRLYWYRQTLGQGPEFLTYFQNEAQLEKSRLLSDRFSAERPKGSFSTLEIQRTEQGDSAMYLCASTSGYEQYFGPGTRLTVT.

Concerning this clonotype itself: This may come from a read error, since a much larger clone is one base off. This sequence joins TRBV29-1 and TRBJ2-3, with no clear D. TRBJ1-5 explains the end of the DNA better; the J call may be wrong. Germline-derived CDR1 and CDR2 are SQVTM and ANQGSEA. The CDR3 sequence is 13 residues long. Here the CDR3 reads CSVDGVHTDTQHF. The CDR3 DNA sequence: TGCAGCGTTGATGGGGTCCACACAGATACGCAGCATTTT.

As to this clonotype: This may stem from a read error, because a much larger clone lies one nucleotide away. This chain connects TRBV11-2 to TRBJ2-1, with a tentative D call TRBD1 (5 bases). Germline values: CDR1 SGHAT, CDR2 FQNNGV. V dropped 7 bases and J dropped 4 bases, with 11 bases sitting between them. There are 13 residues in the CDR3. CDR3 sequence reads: CASNLTAYNEQFF. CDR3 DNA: TGTGCCAGCAACTTGACAGCTTACAATGAGCAGTTCTTC.

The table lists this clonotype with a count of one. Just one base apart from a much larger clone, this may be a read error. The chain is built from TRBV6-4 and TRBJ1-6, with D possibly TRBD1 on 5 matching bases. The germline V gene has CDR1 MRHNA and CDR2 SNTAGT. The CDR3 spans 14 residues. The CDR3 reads CASSEGPLNSSLHF. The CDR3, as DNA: TGTGCCAGCAGTGAGGGACCGTTGAATTCATCCCTCCACTTT.

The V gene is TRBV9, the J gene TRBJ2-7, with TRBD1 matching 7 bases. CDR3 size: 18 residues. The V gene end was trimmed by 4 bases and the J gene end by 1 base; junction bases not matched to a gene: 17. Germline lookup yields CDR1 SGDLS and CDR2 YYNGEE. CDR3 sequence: CASSPTAFTGTESYEQYF. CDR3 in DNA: TGTGCCAGCAGCCCCACTGCTTTTACCGGGACAGAGTCCTACGAGCAGTACTTC.

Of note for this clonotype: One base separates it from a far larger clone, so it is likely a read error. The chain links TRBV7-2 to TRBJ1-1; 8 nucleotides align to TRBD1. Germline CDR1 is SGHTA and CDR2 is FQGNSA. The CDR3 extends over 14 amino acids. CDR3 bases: TGTGCCAGCAGCTTACAGGGGGCGGGAACTGAAGCTCTCTTT. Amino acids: CASSLQGAGTEALF.

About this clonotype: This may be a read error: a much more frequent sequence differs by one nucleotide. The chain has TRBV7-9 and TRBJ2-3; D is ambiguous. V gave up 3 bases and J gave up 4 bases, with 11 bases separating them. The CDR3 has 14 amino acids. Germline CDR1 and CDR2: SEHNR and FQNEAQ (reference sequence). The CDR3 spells CASSFEGGADTQYF. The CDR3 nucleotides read TGTGCCAGCAGCTTCGAAGGTGGCGCAGATACGCAGTATTTT. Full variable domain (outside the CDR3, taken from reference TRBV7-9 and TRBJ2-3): DTGVSQNPRHKITKRGQNVTFRCDPISEHNRLYWYRQTLGQGPEFLTYFQNEAQLEKSRLLSDRFSAERPKGSFSTLEIQRTEQGDSAMYLCASSFEGGADTQYFGPGTRLTVL.

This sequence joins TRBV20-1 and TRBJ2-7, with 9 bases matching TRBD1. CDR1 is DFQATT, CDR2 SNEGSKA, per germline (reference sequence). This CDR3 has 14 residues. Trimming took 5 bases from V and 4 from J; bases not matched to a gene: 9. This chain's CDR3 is CSAPPDRGGYEQYF. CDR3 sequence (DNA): TGCAGTGCTCCCCCCGACAGGGGGGGGTACGAGCAGTACTTC.

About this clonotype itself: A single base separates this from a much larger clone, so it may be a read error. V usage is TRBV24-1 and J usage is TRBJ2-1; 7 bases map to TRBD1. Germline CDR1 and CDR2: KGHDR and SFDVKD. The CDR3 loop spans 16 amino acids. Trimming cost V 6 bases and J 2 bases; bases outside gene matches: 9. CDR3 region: CATSLSRDRTYNEQFF. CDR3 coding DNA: TGTGCCACCAGTCTGAGTAGGGACAGAACCTACAATGAGCAGTTCTTC.

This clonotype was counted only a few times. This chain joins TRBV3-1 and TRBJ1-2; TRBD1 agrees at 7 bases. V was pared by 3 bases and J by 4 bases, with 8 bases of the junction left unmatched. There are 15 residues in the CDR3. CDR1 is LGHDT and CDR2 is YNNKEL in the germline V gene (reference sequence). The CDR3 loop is CASSQATGFIYGYTF. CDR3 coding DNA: TGTGCCAGCAGCCAGGCGACAGGGTTTATCTATGGCTACACCTTC.

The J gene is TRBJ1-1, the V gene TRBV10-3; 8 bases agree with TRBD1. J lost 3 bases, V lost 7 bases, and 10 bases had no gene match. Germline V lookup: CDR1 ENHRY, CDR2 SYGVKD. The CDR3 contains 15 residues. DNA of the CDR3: TGTGCCATCACCAGAGGACAGGGTGGCGACACTGAAGCTTTCTTT. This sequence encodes CAITRGQGGDTEAFF.

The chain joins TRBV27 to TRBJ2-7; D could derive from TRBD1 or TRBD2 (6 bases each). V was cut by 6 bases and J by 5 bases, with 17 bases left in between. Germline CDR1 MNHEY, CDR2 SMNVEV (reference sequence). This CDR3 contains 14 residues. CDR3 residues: CASSIPGAIHEQYF. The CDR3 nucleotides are TGTGCCAGCAGCATTCCGGGGGCGATTCACGAGCAGTACTTC.

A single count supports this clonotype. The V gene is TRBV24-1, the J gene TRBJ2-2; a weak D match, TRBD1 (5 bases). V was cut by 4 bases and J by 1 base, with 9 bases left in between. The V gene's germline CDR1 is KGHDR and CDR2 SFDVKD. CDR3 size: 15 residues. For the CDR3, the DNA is TGTGCCACCAGTGAAATAGGACAGAACACCGGGGAGCTGTTTTTT. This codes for CATSEIGQNTGELFF.

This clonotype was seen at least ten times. This CDR3 is CASSAGTPEQYF. In nucleotides, the CDR3 is TGTGCCAGCAGCGCCGGGACACCTGAGCAGTACTTC. The chain recombines TRBV9 with TRBJ2-7; a weak D match, TRBD1 (6 bases). The germline V gene encodes CDR1 SGDLS and CDR2 YYNGEE. Trimming cost V 3 bases and J 7 bases, with 11 bases left between them. The CDR3 length is 12 residues.

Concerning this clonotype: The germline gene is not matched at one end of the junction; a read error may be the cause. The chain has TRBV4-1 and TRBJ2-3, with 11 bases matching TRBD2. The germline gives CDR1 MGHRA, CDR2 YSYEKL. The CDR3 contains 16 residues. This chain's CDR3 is CASRQVIAGGMDTQYF. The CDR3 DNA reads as TGCGCCAGCCGCCAAGTAATAGCGGGGGGGATGGATACGCAGTATTTT.

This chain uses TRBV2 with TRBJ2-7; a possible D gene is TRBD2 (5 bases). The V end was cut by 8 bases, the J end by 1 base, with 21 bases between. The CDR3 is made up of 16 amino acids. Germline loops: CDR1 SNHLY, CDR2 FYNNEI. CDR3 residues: CASAPGSVAPSYEQYF. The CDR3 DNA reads TGTGCCAGCGCACCGGGTAGCGTGGCCCCGTCCTACGAGCAGTACTTC.

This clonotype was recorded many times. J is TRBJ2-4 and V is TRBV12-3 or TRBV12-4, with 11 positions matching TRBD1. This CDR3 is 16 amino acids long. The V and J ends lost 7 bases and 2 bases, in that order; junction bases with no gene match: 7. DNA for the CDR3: TGTGCCAGCACCTGGACAGGGGGCGAGACCAAAAACATTCAGTACTTC. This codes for CASTWTGGETKNIQYF.

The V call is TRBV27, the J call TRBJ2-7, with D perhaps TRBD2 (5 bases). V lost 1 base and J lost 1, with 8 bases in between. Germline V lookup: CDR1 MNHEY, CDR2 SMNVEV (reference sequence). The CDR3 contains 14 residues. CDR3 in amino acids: CASSLFGESYEQYF. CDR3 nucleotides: TGTGCCAGCAGTTTATTTGGGGAGTCCTACGAGCAGTACTTC.

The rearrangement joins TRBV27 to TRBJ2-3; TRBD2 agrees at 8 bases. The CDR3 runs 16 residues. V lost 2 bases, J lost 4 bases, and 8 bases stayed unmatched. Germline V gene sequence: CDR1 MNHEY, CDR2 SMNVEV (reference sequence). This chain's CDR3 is CASSLRILAGPDTQYF. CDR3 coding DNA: TGTGCCAGCAGTTTACGGATCTTAGCGGGGCCAGATACGCAGTATTTT.

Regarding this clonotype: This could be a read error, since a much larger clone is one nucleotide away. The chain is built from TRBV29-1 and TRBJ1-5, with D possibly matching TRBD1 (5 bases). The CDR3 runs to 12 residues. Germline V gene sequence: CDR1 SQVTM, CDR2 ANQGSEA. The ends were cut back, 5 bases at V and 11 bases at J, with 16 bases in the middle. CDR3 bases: TGCAGCGTTCTGGACGAAAGGGGAGCCCAGCATTTT. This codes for CSVLDERGAQHF.